This TCR beta chain originates from a study of OX40 agonist ivuxolimab in advanced cancers. This clone was seen a single time. Its antigen is as yet unknown. Here immunoSEQ multiplex PCR was the method, and the copy in TCRdb shows in-frame clones only, minus some. The data contain more than 65,000 clones, 85% of them singletons. Deletions cut 9 bases from V and 0 bases from J, with 11 bases between. This CDR3 contains 14 residues. Germline CDR1 is LNHDA and CDR2 is SQIVND (reference sequence). Study observations and caveats: Clonal expansion among partial responders at 0.1-3.0 mg/kg ranked near the lowest. Both CD4+ and CD8+ T cell populations in blood had undergone clonal expansion by week 6 at 0.1 to 3.0 mg/kg.

The V and J genes are TRBV19 and TRBJ2-2; a possible D gene is TRBD2 (5 bases). The receptor comes from an adult with an advanced solid tumor such as melanoma, head and neck, liver or kidney cancer. Here the sequenced sample was CD4+ or CD8+ T cells sorted from blood, taken in a trial of the OX40 agonist ivuxolimab. In DNA form, the CDR3 reads TGTGCCAGCAAGGAGGTCGCGAACACCGGGGAGCTGTTTTTT. This gives the protein CASKEVANTGELFF.